This T cell receptor beta chain was obtained from a study of human T cells and chemical hapten exposure. Across the study: During the approximately 24-week study period, patients had diphenylcyclopropenone applied to the scalp every week. Recorded diagnoses among the mostly female patients were alopecia areata, totalis or universalis.

To note about this clonotype: No antigen is known for it.

Looked up from germline, CDR1 is MNHEY and CDR2 is SVGEGT. The CDR3 runs to 19 residues. V gave up 2 bases and J gave up 4 bases, with 26 bases separating them. Study-level findings and limits: Given that the donors had alopecia, their immune response may differ from that seen in healthy people. Sensitization with DPC brought no change to TCRs above 1 in 1000 in frequency.

TCRdb reprocessed the RACE reads with MiXCR, giving one entry per CDR3 protein. The table shows more than 300,000 distinct CDR3 sequences, with 5% to 6.5% occurring only once. The time point here: pre-sensitization, week 0. The treatment was: therapeutic diphenylcyclopropenone sensitization with weekly scalp DPC. The specimen comprised whole blood, sampled in connection with sensitization to the hapten diphenylcyclopropenone (DPC). The chain couples TRBV6-2 or TRBV6-3 to TRBJ1-1; D is ambiguous. The TCR was taken from a woman in her forties or fifties with alopecia areata. Some clones in this sample may be carry-over from other donors' samples. CDR3 amino acids: CASSYLRPGRIESSTEAFF. The CDR3 DNA reads as TGTGCCAGCAGTTACCTTCGGCCCGGACGGATCGAGTCGAGCACTGAAGCTTTCTTT.